This T cell receptor (beta chain) was sequenced in a study of shared clonotypes between healthy human individuals. Findings of the study overall: Of the naive CD4 clonotypes, approximately 5% were shared across several donors. Some clonotypes were shared by all four sorted-subset donors, while others were not shared. The non-shared ones had lower generation probabilities than the shared ones.

For each subset, genomic DNA was distributed in equal portions over several immunoSEQ plates. Study processing details: In the immunoSEQ data, sequences were junction-only and lacked quality scores, so filtering differed. Some clones are missing from TCRdb's copy, which holds only in-frame ones; the method was immunoSEQ multiplex PCR. V and J calls and clone size are copied from that table; D and trimming were computed from the DNA. The sample consists of a few million clones, about 90% of them appearing once. Notes on this clone: The antigen remains undetermined.

Sample: naive CD4+ T cells from PBMCs. The sample's subset: CD45RA+ positively selected. The sequence was collected from a man aged 18-30 years in good health. Some clones in this sample may be carry-over from other donors' samples.

The CDR3 loop is CASSTGTGQNEQFF. The CDR3 DNA follows: TGCGCCAGCAGTACCGGGACAGGGCAGAATGAGCAGTTCTTC. The chain couples TRBV5-1 to TRBJ2-1, with 9 bases lining up with TRBD1. The germline V gene has CDR1 SGHRS and CDR2 YFSETQ. V shed 5 bases and J 7 bases; nucleotides not matched to a gene: 7. This CDR3 comprises 14 residues.